This T cell receptor (beta chain) originates from a study of blood T cells in healthy people across ages. With 4 bases clipped from V and 6 bases from J, the junction kept 4 bases outside the gene matches. The CDR3 is 14 amino acids. Germline V CDR1 and CDR2: SGDLS, YYNGEE. Primed by a sample-barcoded 5' primer and a J-beta primer mix, a second PCR proceeded for about 6 to 11 cycles. TCRdb reanalysed the 5' RACE reads using MiXCR and keeps one entry per CDR3 protein. The sample holds about 580,000 distinct CDR3 sequences, more than 45% seen once. Sequencing input: blood. This chain joins TRBV9 and TRBJ2-1, with 10 bases that match TRBD2. This receptor was obtained from a man older than 75 in good health. CDR3 region: CASSMSGGANEQFF. In DNA, the CDR3 is TGTGCCAGCAGCATGAGCGGGGGGGCCAATGAGCAGTTCTTC.